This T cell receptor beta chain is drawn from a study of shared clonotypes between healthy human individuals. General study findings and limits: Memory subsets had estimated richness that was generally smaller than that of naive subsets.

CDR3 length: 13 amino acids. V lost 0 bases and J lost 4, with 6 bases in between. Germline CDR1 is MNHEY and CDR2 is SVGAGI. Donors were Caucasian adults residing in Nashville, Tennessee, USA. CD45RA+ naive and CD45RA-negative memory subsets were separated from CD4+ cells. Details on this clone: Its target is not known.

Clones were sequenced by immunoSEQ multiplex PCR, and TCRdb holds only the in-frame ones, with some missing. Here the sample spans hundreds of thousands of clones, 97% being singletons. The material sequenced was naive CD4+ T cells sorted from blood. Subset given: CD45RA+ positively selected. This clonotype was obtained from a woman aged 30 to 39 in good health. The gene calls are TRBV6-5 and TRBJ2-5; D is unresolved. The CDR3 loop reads CASSYSAVETQYF. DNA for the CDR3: TGTGCCAGCAGTTACTCAGCTGTAGAGACCCAGTACTTC.